Shown below are 27 T cell receptor beta chains from a single sample sequenced in a study of spatial heterogeneity in lung cancer. Regarding time point: sample taken at primary tumor resection. TCRdb itself ran the 5' RACE reads through MiXCR, one entry per CDR3 protein. This table has roughly 21,000 distinct CDR3 sequences, less than 3.5% appearing once. The source was PBMCs, collected at surgery. These receptors came from a female donor with early-stage non-small cell lung cancer.

This clonotype was counted ten times or more. The chain employs TRBV7-9 and TRBJ1-6, with 8 bases identical to TRBD1. The V gene end was trimmed by 3 bases and the J gene end by 4 bases; junction bases not matched to a gene: 2. Per germline, CDR1 SEHNR and CDR2 FQNEAQ (reference sequence). The CDR3 is 15 residues long. The DNA for the CDR3 is TGTGCCAGCAGCTTCACAGGGGGTTATAATTCACCCCTCCACTTT. This sequence encodes CASSFTGGYNSPLHF.

This clonotype has at least ten counts. The chain couples TRBV27 to TRBJ2-7; 10 bases agree with TRBD2. With V trimmed by 4 bases and J by 4 bases, 7 bases remained unmatched. This CDR3 has 15 amino acids. From germline, CDR1 is MNHEY and CDR2 SMNVEV (reference sequence). The CDR3 reads CASSYRLAGAYEQYF. The CDR3 DNA sequence: TGTGCCAGCAGTTATCGACTAGCGGGTGCTTACGAGCAGTACTTC.

This clonotype has ten or more counts. The chain combines TRBV5-1 with TRBJ2-7, with TRBD1 as a possible D gene (5 bases). Trimming removed 0 bases from V and 7 bases from J, with 17 bases in between. This CDR3 contains 15 residues. Germline values: CDR1 SGHRS, CDR2 YFSETQ. Here the CDR3 reads CASSLETVTYDEQYF. DNA of the CDR3: TGCGCCAGCAGCTTGGAGACAGTTACCTACGATGAGCAGTACTTC.

This clonotype was counted at least ten times. This sequence joins TRBV9 and TRBJ2-6; 12 positions agree with TRBD1. The germline V gene encodes CDR1 SGDLS and CDR2 YYNGEE. The CDR3 runs 18 residues. V shed 4 bases and J 1 base; nucleotides not matched to a gene: 6. The DNA of the CDR3 is TGTGCCAGCAGCACGGGACAGGGGGCTTTGTCTGGGGCCAACGTCCTGACTTTC. Amino acids: CASSTGQGALSGANVLTF.

This clonotype was seen at least ten times. The chain joins TRBV27 to TRBJ2-1; possibly TRBD1 or TRBD2 for D (6 bases each). The germline V and J ends were trimmed by 3 bases and 8 bases, with 14 bases remaining between them. The V gene's germline CDR1 is MNHEY and CDR2 SMNVEV (reference sequence). The CDR3 is made up of 14 amino acids. CDR3 protein: CASSFSGGLYEQFF. CDR3 sequence (DNA): TGTGCCAGCAGTTTTTCCGGGGGCCTCTATGAGCAGTTCTTC.

There are many counts of this clonotype. This chain uses TRBV5-1 with TRBJ2-7, with D maybe TRBD2 (6 bases). V lost 4 bases and J 2 bases, leaving 16 bases between the germline ends. This CDR3 region has 15 residues. Germline V gives CDR1 SGHRS, CDR2 YFSETQ. DNA of the CDR3: TGCGCCAGCAGCCCGGGAGCCCGGAGGCCCTACGAGCAGTACTTC. Residues: CASSPGARRPYEQYF.

This clonotype was detected many times. The J gene is TRBJ2-2, the V gene TRBV5-1; D is possibly TRBD2 (6 bases). Germline loops: CDR1 SGHRS, CDR2 YFSETQ. V lost 0 bases to trimming and J lost 9 bases, with 15 bases between them. The CDR3 length is 15 residues. This CDR3 is CASSLDSGPFRELFF. The CDR3 coding sequence is TGCGCCAGCAGCTTGGATAGCGGCCCTTTCCGGGAGCTGTTTTTT. The complete variable domain, with remaining parts taken from reference TRBV5-1 and TRBJ2-2, reads KAGVTQTPRYLIKTRGQQVTLSCSPISGHRSVSWYQQTPGQGLQFLFEYFSETQRNKGNFPGRFSGRQFSNSRSEMNVSTLELGDSALYLCASSLDSGPFRELFFGEGSRLTVL.

This clonotype was detected ten times or more. The gene calls are TRBV2 and TRBJ1-1; D remains ambiguous. V was pared by 5 bases and J by 0 bases, with 7 bases between. This CDR3 contains 13 residues. The germline V gene has CDR1 SNHLY and CDR2 FYNNEI. CDR3 sequence reads: CASSTNMNTEAFF. In nucleotides, the CDR3 is TGTGCCAGCAGTACAAACATGAACACTGAAGCTTTCTTT.

As to this clonotype: This may come from a read error, since a much larger clone is one base off. This CDR3 fails to terminate in the conserved phenylalanine or tryptophan, so it likely reflects a read error. The chain uses TRBV3-1 and TRBJ1-1; tentatively, D is TRBD1 (6 bases). V lost 1 base and J 5 bases, leaving 17 bases between the germline ends. This CDR3 has 16 residues. Germline V lookup: CDR1 LGHDT, CDR2 YNNKEL (reference sequence). The CDR3 DNA sequence: TGTGCCAGCAGCCAAGGGGCGGGGGCAGGTTGGACTGAAGCTTTCTCT. Its translation: CASSQGAGAGWTEAFS.

Ten or more counts support this clonotype. The chain employs TRBV28 and TRBJ1-4, with D unclear. V lost 2 bases and J lost 0, with 13 bases in between. The CDR3 contains 17 residues. Germline-derived CDR1 and CDR2 are MDHEN and SYDVKM. The CDR3 here is CASSLLARGATNEKLFF. For the CDR3, the DNA is TGTGCCAGCAGTTTACTGGCCCGCGGGGCAACTAATGAAAAACTGTTTTTT.

This clonotype was detected ten times or more. This sequence joins TRBV10-3 and TRBJ2-7; 8 positions match TRBD2. V was clipped by 6 bases and J by 0 bases; unmatched bases: 4. Germline loops: CDR1 ENHRY, CDR2 SYGVKD. The CDR3 spans 14 residues. The CDR3: CAIRTGGDSYEQYF. The DNA of the CDR3 is TGTGCCATCAGAACGGGAGGGGACTCCTACGAGCAGTACTTC.

This clonotype was detected many times. The chain is built from TRBV6-4 and TRBJ1-2; TRBD1 agrees at 7 bases. The CDR3 extends over 15 amino acids. Germline V gives CDR1 MRHNA, CDR2 SNTAGT. Losses at the gene ends were 6 bases for V and 4 bases for J; bases not matched to a gene: 11. CDR3 protein: CASRPSGGAPYGYTF. CDR3 DNA sequence: TGTGCCAGCAGGCCATCAGGGGGGGCTCCCTATGGCTACACCTTC.

This clonotype was seen repeatedly, ten times or more. This sequence joins TRBV7-3 and TRBJ2-5, with 10 bases matching TRBD1. This CDR3 region has 13 residues. Trimming took 4 bases from V and 6 from J; bases not matched to a gene: 2. Germline V lookup: CDR1 SGHTA, CDR2 FQGTGA. The CDR3 DNA reads TGTGCCAGCAGCTCGACAGGGGGCAAGACCCAGTACTTC. Its protein product is CASSSTGGKTQYF.

This clonotype was observed at least ten times. The genes are TRBV27 and TRBJ2-5; TRBD2 agrees at 9 bases. CDR1 MNHEY and CDR2 SMNVEV come from the germline V gene (reference sequence). Trimming cost V 5 bases and J 5 bases; bases outside gene matches: 9. The CDR3 totals 15 residues. The CDR3 nucleotides read TGTGCCAGCAGTGGGTCTAGCGGGGTAGGGGAGACCCAGTACTTC. This codes for CASSGSSGVGETQYF.

There are many counts of this clonotype. This chain connects TRBV4-2 to TRBJ2-3; no reliable D call. Germline V gives CDR1 LGHNA, CDR2 YNFKEQ. V was trimmed by 0 bases and J by 3 bases, leaving 7 bases between them. CDR3 size: 14 residues. In DNA, the CDR3 is TGTGCCAGCAGCCAAGATTGGAGTACAGATACGCAGTATTTT. This gives the protein CASSQDWSTDTQYF.

The chain is built from TRBV7-6 and TRBJ2-7; 7 nucleotides line up with TRBD1. Germline V lookup: CDR1 SGHVS, CDR2 FNYEAQ. With V trimmed by 8 bases and J by 5 bases, 6 bases remained unmatched. The CDR3 runs to 12 residues. The CDR3 bases are TGTGCCAGCGGGACAGCTCTTAACGAGCAGTACTTC. Translated, it gives CASGTALNEQYF.

J is TRBJ2-3 and V is TRBV6-6; 9 bases line up with TRBD2. Trimming took 4 bases from V and 0 from J; bases not matched to a gene: 5. The CDR3 sequence is 16 residues long. Germline CDR1 is MNHNY and CDR2 is SVGAGI (reference sequence). CDR3 protein: CASSLLAGSSTDTQYF. The CDR3, as DNA: TGTGCCAGCAGTTTGCTAGCGGGATCTAGCACAGATACGCAGTATTTT.

This clonotype is medium-sized (0.01 to 0.1%) in the sample. The chain carries TRBV28 and TRBJ2-3, with D perhaps TRBD2 (6 bases). V was trimmed by 6 bases and J by 4 bases, leaving 20 bases between them. The CDR3 length is 16 residues. The germline V gene has CDR1 MDHEN and CDR2 SYDVKM. The DNA for the CDR3 is TGTGCCAGCAGCCCGAACGACTGGCGGGACCCAGATACGCAGTATTTT. Translating it yields CASSPNDWRDPDTQYF.

This clonotype was seen more than once but under ten times. The J gene is TRBJ1-5, the V gene TRBV7-9; TRBD1 might be the D (6 bases). This CDR3 has 14 amino acids. V lost 5 bases, J lost 3 bases, and 11 bases lay in between. In germline, CDR1 is SEHNR, CDR2 FQNEAQ (reference sequence). This chain's CDR3 is CASSPGVSNQPQHF. In DNA form, the CDR3 reads TGTGCCAGCAGCCCAGGGGTTTCCAATCAGCCCCAGCATTTT.

Ten or more counts support this clonotype. The genes are TRBV29-1 and TRBJ2-5, with D perhaps TRBD1 (6 bases). The CDR3 has 12 residues. Germline V lookup: CDR1 SQVTM, CDR2 ANQGSEA. Trimming shortened V by 4 bases and J by 5 bases, and 11 bases separated the two germline ends. CDR3 nucleotide sequence: TGCAGCGTTGTGGGGGCGCCGGAGACCCAGTACTTC. It specifies CSVVGAPETQYF.

At least ten counts were recorded for this clonotype. The chain has TRBV2 and TRBJ1-5, with D hard to call. V was clipped by 1 base and J by 6 bases, with 7 bases between them. Germline loops: CDR1 SNHLY, CDR2 FYNNEI. The CDR3 extends over 13 amino acids. The CDR3: CASSEERIQPQHF. CDR3 in DNA: TGTGCCAGCAGTGAAGAAAGGATTCAGCCCCAGCATTTT.

This clonotype was seen at least ten times. The DNA of the CDR3 is TGCAGCGTTGTCCCTCCGAACAATGAGCAGTTCTTC. Residues: CSVVPPNNEQFF. J is TRBJ2-1 and V is TRBV29-1, with D uncertain. V was clipped by 4 bases and J by 5 bases, with 9 bases between them. The CDR3 has 12 residues. The V gene's germline CDR1 is SQVTM and CDR2 ANQGSEA.

This clonotype was seen many times. This chain links TRBV4-1 with TRBJ2-7; D is possibly TRBD2 (6 bases). The CDR3 runs 13 residues. Germline-derived CDR1 and CDR2 are MGHRA and YSYEKL. Between the trimmed V and J ends, which lost 2 bases and 6 bases, there was a span of 11 bases. The CDR3 nucleotides are TGCGCCAGCAGCCAATGGGCCGGGGGCGAGCAGTACTTC. Its translation is CASSQWAGGEQYF.

This chain links TRBV19 with TRBJ1-5; unclear D gene. Germline lookup yields CDR1 LNHDA and CDR2 SQIVND (reference sequence). The CDR3 length is 12 residues. V was trimmed by 9 bases and J by 3 bases, leaving 9 bases between them. CDR3 residues: CASRQINQPQHF. CDR3 nucleotide sequence: TGTGCCAGCAGGCAGATCAATCAGCCCCAGCATTTT.

This chain joins TRBV6-6 and TRBJ1-4; D remains unclear. The CDR3 runs 15 residues. Germline V gives CDR1 MNHNY, CDR2 SVGAGI (reference sequence). V was pared by 1 base and J by 13 bases, with 19 bases between. In DNA, the CDR3 is TGTGCCAGCAGTTACTTTTCGACATCGGACGAAGGACTGTTTTTT. Translated, it gives CASSYFSTSDEGLFF.

About this clonotype: Since a much larger clone is just one base distant, this may be a read error. The rearrangement links TRBV12-3 or TRBV12-4 to TRBJ2-1, with TRBD2 identical over 14 bases. TRBJ2-7 explains the end of the DNA better; the J call may be wrong. The CDR3 runs to 15 residues. As DNA, the CDR3 is TGTGCCAGCAGTTTGACTAGCGGGAGGGTCAATGAGCAGTACTTC. It specifies CASSLTSGRVNEQYF.

This chain uses TRBV2 with TRBJ2-3; D is unresolved. CDR3 size: 16 residues. From germline, CDR1 is SNHLY and CDR2 FYNNEI. Deletions cut 0 bases from V and 0 bases from J, with 10 bases between. For the CDR3, the DNA is TGTGCCAGCAGTGAAGCGTTGTGGGAAAGCACAGATACGCAGTATTTT. Residues: CASSEALWESTDTQYF.